This entry features one T cell receptor beta chain sequence. Genomic DNA templated the TCR beta VDJ and CDR3 profiling. TCRdb recomputed calls from the reads with MiXCR, one row per CDR3 protein. The table lists some 150,000 distinct CDR3 sequences, about two thirds of them singletons. Deletions cut 4 bases from V and 7 bases from J, with 15 bases between. The CDR3 sequence is 14 residues long. CDR1 and CDR2 from the germline V gene are KGHDR and SFDVKD. The record originates from a study of CD8+CD57+ T cells in acquired aplastic anemia. All patients picked for sequencing had shown, by flow cytometry, an expansion of CD8+CD57+ cells.

The sequencing sample was made of sorted CD4+, CD8+, or CD8+CD57+ T cells (not recorded which) from PBMCs. The receptor was isolated from a human donor with aplastic anemia. V is TRBV24-1 and J is TRBJ1-2; possible D gene TRBD1, 6 bases. This CDR3 is CATSESNRVAGYTF. The CDR3 DNA follows: TGTGCCACCAGTGAGTCCAACAGGGTGGCTGGCTACACCTTC.